These 15 T cell receptor beta chains share one sample of origin, sequenced in a study of T cells in localized non-small cell lung cancer. The repertoire was sequenced with immunoSEQ multiplex PCR; TCRdb's copy has only in-frame clones and lacks some. This sample carries tens of thousands of clones, about nine tenths of them seen once, and the ten largest clones take 15%. The sequencing here drew on peripheral blood, taken before any cancer treatment. The receptors here all came from a man between 40 and 70 years old with stage I squamous cell lung carcinoma.

V and J are TRBV19 and TRBJ1-2; no definite D call. V lost 3 bases and J lost 4, with 12 bases in between. Germline values: CDR1 LNHDA, CDR2 SQIVND (reference sequence). The CDR3 covers 14 residues. The CDR3 reads CASSMASPFYGYTF. DNA of the CDR3: TGTGCCAGTAGTATGGCGTCCCCATTCTATGGCTACACCTTC.

The rearrangement links TRBV19 to TRBJ1-2; D perhaps matches TRBD1 (5 bases). Per the germline V gene, CDR1 is LNHDA and CDR2 is SQIVND (reference sequence). Between the trimmed V and J ends, which lost 9 bases and 1 base, there was a span of 15 bases. This CDR3 is 14 amino acids long. CDR3 in DNA: TGTGCCAGCAAGTTGGGGCGTAATAACTATGGCTACACCTTC. Translated, it gives CASKLGRNNYGYTF.

The V gene is TRBV29-1, the J gene TRBJ1-3, with D possibly being TRBD1 (5 bases). Trimming left V 7 bases short and J 2 bases short, with 21 bases between. The CDR3 contains 16 residues. Per germline, CDR1 SQVTM and CDR2 ANQGSEA. Written as DNA, the CDR3 is TGCAGCGCGGCGGGGGGGAGAGATAGGCCTGGAAACACCATATATTTT. This sequence encodes CSAAGGRDRPGNTIYF.

The rearrangement links TRBV19 to TRBJ2-7; 7 bases match TRBD2. The CDR3 sequence is 15 residues long. Germline CDR1 is LNHDA and CDR2 is SQIVND (reference sequence). V shed 5 bases and J 5 bases; nucleotides not matched to a gene: 12. The CDR3 loop reads CASSPNVGGRDEQYF. The CDR3 DNA reads as TGTGCCAGTAGTCCAAATGTGGGAGGGCGGGACGAGCAGTACTTC.

The chain carries TRBV6-5 and TRBJ1-1; D unresolved. The CDR3 is made up of 15 amino acids. Germline CDR1 MNHEY, CDR2 SVGAGI. Trimming left V 2 bases short and J 5 bases short, with 15 bases between. The CDR3: CASSYDSDFSTEAFF. The CDR3 region has the DNA TGTGCCAGCAGTTACGACTCAGATTTTTCGACTGAAGCTTTCTTT.

This clone was observed once. The chain couples TRBV5-1 to TRBJ2-7, with a possible D match to TRBD1 (6 bases). Trimming removed 2 bases at V and 1 base at J, with 13 bases between. This CDR3 spans 15 amino acids. Germline V gene lookup returns CDR1 SGHRS and CDR2 YFSETQ. The CDR3 sequence: CASSLEGVSSYEQYF. The CDR3 DNA follows: TGCGCCAGCAGCTTAGAGGGGGTTTCTTCCTACGAGCAGTACTTC.

The chain couples TRBV27 to TRBJ1-4, with 8 bases that match TRBD1. Germline values: CDR1 MNHEY, CDR2 SMNVEV (reference sequence). This CDR3 is 14 amino acids long. V lost 6 bases, J lost 8 bases, and 8 bases stayed unmatched. CDR3 protein: CASRIGQGREKLFF. Written as DNA, the CDR3 is TGTGCCAGCAGAATAGGACAGGGCCGGGAAAAACTGTTTTTT.

This chain uses TRBV7-8 with TRBJ1-5, with D possibly TRBD1 on 5 matching bases. Germline-derived CDR1 and CDR2 are SGHVS and FQNEAQ. The CDR3 loop spans 16 amino acids. The V gene lost 5 bases and the J gene lost 0 bases, with 14 bases spanning the gap. The DNA of the CDR3 is TGTGCCAGCAGCCCACGGGGGGAAAATAGCAATCAGCCCCAGCATTTT. This encodes CASSPRGENSNQPQHF.

This chain links TRBV7-9 with TRBJ2-2; TRBD1 aligns across 7 bases. The CDR3 totals 15 residues. CDR1 SEHNR and CDR2 FQNEAQ come from the germline V gene (reference sequence). Trimming removed 4 bases from V and 1 base from J; junction bases left unmatched: 3. The DNA of the CDR3 is TGTGCCAGCAGCTCGGGACAGATGAACACCGGGGAGCTGTTTTTT. Encoded protein: CASSSGQMNTGELFF.

V is TRBV7-2 and J is TRBJ2-5; 10 positions match TRBD1. Germline CDR1 SGHTA, CDR2 FQGNSA. V shed 5 bases and J 5 bases; nucleotides not matched to a gene: 8. The CDR3 is made up of 15 amino acids. CDR3 in amino acids: CASSHRQGAWETQYF. In nucleotides, the CDR3 is TGTGCCAGCAGCCACCGACAGGGGGCATGGGAGACCCAGTACTTC.

The chain uses TRBV19 and TRBJ1-2, with TRBD1 matching 9 bases. V was clipped by 5 bases and J by 2 bases; unmatched bases: 6. Germline V gene data show CDR1 as LNHDA and CDR2 as SQIVND (reference sequence). The CDR3 is 15 residues long. The CDR3 DNA follows: TGTGCCAGTAGTCCAACCGGGACAGGGAACTATGGCTACACCTTC. Its translation: CASSPTGTGNYGYTF. Drawing the rest from reference TRBV19 and TRBJ1-2, the complete variable domain is DGGITQSPKYLFRKEGQNVTLSCEQNLNHDAMYWYRQDPGQGLRLIYYSQIVNDFQKGDIAEGYSVSREKKESFPLTVTSAQKNPTAFYLCASSPTGTGNYGYTFGSGTRLTVV.

The J gene is TRBJ2-7, the V gene TRBV6-1; the D gene could be TRBD1 or TRBD2 (6 bases each). The CDR3 has 16 amino acids. Germline values: CDR1 MNHNS, CDR2 SASEGT. V was pared by 2 bases and J by 1 base, with 15 bases between. DNA of the CDR3: TGTGCCAGCAGTGAAATGGGGGGCGAAAGGTCCTACGAGCAGTACTTC. Translation: CASSEMGGERSYEQYF.

Written as DNA, the CDR3 is TGTGCCAGCCAAACAGGGATGGATTCACCCCTCCACTTT. Translation gives CASQTGMDSPLHF. The genes are TRBV6-5 and TRBJ1-6; tentative D call: TRBD1 (6 bases). Germline CDR1 reads MNHEY; CDR2 reads SVGAGI. The V end lost 8 bases, the J end lost 8 bases, and 13 bases lay between the germline ends. This CDR3 has 13 residues.

The chain joins TRBV7-9 to TRBJ2-2, with D tentatively TRBD2 (7 bases). Trimming removed 6 bases from V and 3 bases from J, with 17 bases in between. Germline V gene data show CDR1 as SEHNR and CDR2 as FQNEAQ (reference sequence). The CDR3 runs 16 residues. The CDR3 here is CASRQPGGLYTGELFF. CDR3 coding DNA: TGTGCCAGCAGACAACCCGGGGGGCTCTACACCGGGGAGCTGTTTTTT.

V and J are TRBV4-1 and TRBJ2-7; no definite D call. In germline, CDR1 is MGHRA, CDR2 YSYEKL. V gave up 1 base and J gave up 2 bases, with 9 bases separating them. The CDR3 contains 14 residues. The DNA for the CDR3 is TGCGCCAGCAGCCAAGTCTCCGGAGCCTACGAGCAGTACTTC. Translation gives CASSQVSGAYEQYF.